This TCR beta chain was captured in a study of T cell repertoires in cytomegalovirus infection. Study context: The public TCR beta signatures pointed to both CMV infection and matching HLA type.

CDR1 LNHNV and CDR2 YYDKDF come from the germline V gene (reference sequence). The CDR3 extends over 14 amino acids. V shed 5 bases, J shed 6 bases, and the junction held 10 bases outside the gene matches. Comment on this clonotype: Its antigen is unidentified.

One entry per CDR3 protein, called by TCRdb with MiXCR from the reads. The repertoire holds about 700,000 distinct CDR3 sequences, with around 32% as singletons. This sample comprised cultured PBMCs, obtained from culture after CMV antigen stimulation. The TCR originated in a human donor in good health (CMV status not recorded). Some clones in this sample may be carry-over from other donors' samples. The chain combines TRBV15 with TRBJ2-7, with 7 bases that match TRBD2. This CDR3 is CATSDRDYPREQYF. CDR3 bases: TGTGCCACCAGCGACCGGGACTATCCCCGCGAGCAGTACTTC.